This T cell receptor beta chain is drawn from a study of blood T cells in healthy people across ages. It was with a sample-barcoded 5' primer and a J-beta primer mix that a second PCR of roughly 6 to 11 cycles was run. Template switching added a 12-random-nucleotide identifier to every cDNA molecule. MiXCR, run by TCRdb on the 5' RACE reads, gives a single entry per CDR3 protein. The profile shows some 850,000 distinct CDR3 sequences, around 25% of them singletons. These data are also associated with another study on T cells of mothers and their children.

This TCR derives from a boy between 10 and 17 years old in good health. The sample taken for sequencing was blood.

The CDR3 sequence is CASRGIGNQPQHF. CDR3 DNA: TGTGCCAGCAGGGGGATTGGCAATCAGCCCCAGCATTTT. The rearrangement uses TRBV12-3 or TRBV12-4 and TRBJ1-5; the D is unclear. V lost 6 bases and J lost 2, with 8 bases in between. The CDR3 runs to 13 residues.